What follows is one T cell receptor (beta chain) and its context. This study enrolled people aged about 18 to 100 from about two dozen US geographic areas. This sample stems from a study of blood T cell repertoires in COVID-19. Study-wide background: The origin of the acute and convalescent COVID-19 samples was the United States, Italy and Spain.

From germline, CDR1 is MNHNY and CDR2 SVGAGI (reference sequence). The CDR3 is 15 amino acids. Trimming took 5 bases from V and 1 from J; bases not matched to a gene: 0. In the source study's methods: Using reference gene primer amplification, nucleated cell counts were estimated. Here immunoSEQ multiplex PCR was the method, and the copy in TCRdb shows in-frame clones only, minus some. The DNA gave D and trimming, while V, J and clone size come from that table. The sample holds about 190,000 clones; around 84% are singletons and the top ten take approximately 3%. Sequencing was performed on PBMCs or T cells enriched from blood (not recorded which). The genes are TRBV6-6 and TRBJ2-2, with TRBD2 matching over 11 bases. The source of this sequence is a woman younger than 45 who had recovered from COVID-19. CDR3 protein: CASSLAGGNTGELFF. The CDR3 DNA sequence: TGTGCCAGCAGTCTAGCGGGAGGGAACACCGGGGAGCTGTTTTTT.